This record covers a single TCR beta chain. TEMRA cells were FACS-enriched, unlike CD8+ and CD4+ T cells, which were negatively isolated. This record belongs to a study of CD8 T cells in Susac syndrome. The authors reverse transcribed roughly 0.5 to 1 ug RNA with random hexamers. One entry per CDR3 protein, called by TCRdb with MiXCR from the immunoSEQ multiplex PCR reads. The data contain around 280,000 distinct CDR3 sequences, roughly nine tenths of them singletons. This CDR3 is built from 13 residues. In germline, CDR1 is SEHNR, CDR2 FQNEAQ (reference sequence). Deletions cut 4 bases from V and 3 bases from J, with 9 bases between.

This TCR derives from a human donor with multiple sclerosis. The source material was CD4+ T cells from PBMCs. The J gene is TRBJ2-5, the V gene TRBV7-9, with unresolved D. CDR3 amino acids: CASSSQAKETQYF. The CDR3 DNA reads as TGTGCCAGCAGCTCACAAGCCAAAGAGACCCAGTACTTC.